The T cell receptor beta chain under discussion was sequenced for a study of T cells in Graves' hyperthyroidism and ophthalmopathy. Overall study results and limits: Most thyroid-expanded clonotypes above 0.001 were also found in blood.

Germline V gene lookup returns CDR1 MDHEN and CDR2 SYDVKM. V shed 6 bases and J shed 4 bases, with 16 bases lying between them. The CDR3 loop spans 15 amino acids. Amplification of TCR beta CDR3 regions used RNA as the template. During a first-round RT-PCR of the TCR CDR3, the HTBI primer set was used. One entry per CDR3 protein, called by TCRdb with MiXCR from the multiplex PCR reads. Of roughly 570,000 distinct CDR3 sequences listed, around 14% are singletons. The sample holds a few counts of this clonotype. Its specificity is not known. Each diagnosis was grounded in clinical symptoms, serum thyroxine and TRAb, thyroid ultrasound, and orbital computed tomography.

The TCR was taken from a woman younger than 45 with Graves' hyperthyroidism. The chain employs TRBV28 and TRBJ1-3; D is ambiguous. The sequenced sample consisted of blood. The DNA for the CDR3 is TGTGCCAGCAGCACCGGGAGTGCTGACGGAAACACCATATATTTT. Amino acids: CASSTGSADGNTIYF.